The entry below gives a single T cell receptor (beta chain) sequence along with its context. Its binding antigen is unknown. Per-nucleotide qualities are absent, and no much larger clonotype sits a single base away. Inclusive of the bounding cysteine and phenylalanine, the CDR3 is 16 residues long. CDR3 DNA only is kept here, 48 bases in frame from base 1. The germline V gene encodes CDR1 LNHDA and CDR2 SQIVND (reference sequence). V loses 9 bases at its end and J loses 2 bases; junction bases beyond the gene matches: 12. The data were taken from a study of cytomegalovirus exposure and HLA in healthy donors (dated by TCRdb to about 2017). Regarding the research as a whole: An earlier analysis of about 530 of the donors reported 276 Gb of sequence data and 117 million unique TCR beta sequences obtained from approximately 180 million T cells. The genetic ancestry cluster associated with self-reported Caucasian donors included approximately 85% of the approximately 410 genotyped donors. Rather than drawing on any new phenotypic data, the later analysis identified candidate immune exposures from TCR beta sequences and the way those sequences occurred across donors. To predict cytomegalovirus infection status, the study brought together high-throughput TCR immunosequencing, statistical association of individual TCRs with disease status, and machine learning. An earlier analysis of fewer than 700 of the donors applied high-throughput TCR beta sequencing to assess whether each TCR beta V gene segment acted as functional or pseudogenic. Donor age, sex, ethnicity and CMV serostatus were collected together with the repertoire data. Several DR-DQ haplotypes were handled as single units for association and clustering, since linkage in the cohort was strong. Both class I and class II loci were covered by HLA typing, at four-digit resolution. The T cell repertoires of roughly 660 subjects were profiled by immunosequencing and related to cytomegalovirus serostatus. The study aimed to test whether cataloging public T cell receptors could reveal signatures of past pathogen exposure. Along with the roughly 700-subject first cohort, a separate validation cohort of over a hundred different subjects was used. In a later genetic analysis, genome-wide SNP genotypes for about 55% of the roughly 670 donors were used, and that subset was treated as a discovery cohort. The number of donors typed differed by locus, with 629-630 for A, B, C, DRB1 and DQB1, 522 for DQA1, 600 to 610 for DPA1, and approximately 470 for DPB1. Among about 370 genotyped donors of the cohort, an average of around 250,000 unique TCR beta nucleotide sequences was sequenced per donor, of which roughly 17% were non-productive. Roughly 320 gigabases of sequencing data and around 90 million unique TCR sequences made up an early release that covered approximately 650 HLA-typed donors. A later analysis re-analyzed previously published TCR beta repertoires from 660 or so donors and added high-resolution HLA genotyping to study TCR occurrence patterns. Every repertoire in the discovery cohort had been generated on one and the same sequencing platform.

Here is what the overall study found, with its caveats: A later genetic analysis associated a missense DCLRE1C variant with V-gene and J-gene trimming of TCR beta chains, and an independent cohort replicated the association. Sequencing depth was assumed to be roughly uniform across donors in the presence/absence analyses, though that assumption may not hold. In vitro tests confirmed that a few of the cytomegalovirus-associated TCR beta chains recognize cytomegalovirus antigens. This cohort had only TCR beta chains sequenced, and the lack of alpha or paired-chain data limited which features could be detected. Linkage disequilibrium might explain the correlated functional status among segregating V segments, but an unknown experimental factor could not be excluded. According to a later analysis, TCR association rates differed among HLA loci, with DRB1 alleles showing the most associated TCRs and HLA-C alleles showing the fewest. A later genetic analysis reported fewer N-insertions in productive TCRs among donors in an Asian-associated ancestry cluster than the roughly 700-donor mean. The only immune exposure information available for the cohort was CMV serostatus. A further reported finding was that TCR beta sequences accurately predicted the HLA-A and HLA-B alleles for most subjects in the first cohort. In a later analysis, several top co-occurrence clusters were reported to appear linked to parvovirus B19, influenza, CMV and Epstein-Barr virus. A later analysis found that most CMV-associated TCR beta chains appeared HLA-restricted, with HLA associations seemingly driven largely by CMV exposure. Some IMGT-functional V segments, including TRBV6-2 and TRBV6-3, could not be told apart with the 87-base-pair reads, so those segments were excluded. The classifier was reported to diagnose cytomegalovirus status with high specificity and sensitivity in both the original and validation cohorts. In a later analysis, HLA-associated TCR beta chains were found to be more clonally expanded and to have lower generation probabilities than equally common non-associated chains. The authors suggested that the approach could potentially be extended to other disease states and immunological phenotypes. A group of highly shared sequence variants was considered likely to be a technical artifact of the sequencing pipeline. In the study, approximately 160 TCR beta chains were listed as associated with cytomegalovirus. HLA typing was unavailable for some donors at each locus, so association tests used only the typed subset. An earlier analysis of 450 to 750 of the donors showed that most TCR beta V segments appeared in productive rearrangements either about 90% or about 30% of the time, which broadly matched IMGT annotations. Specific HLA alleles were associated with roughly 17,000 TCR beta sequences at a false discovery rate of 0.05 in a later analysis. About 15 rarely observed V segments, including chromosome 9 orphons, were excluded from the earlier analysis of approximately 600 of the donors because counts were too low. When HLA alleles, especially DR and DQ, strongly co-occurred, attributing TCR associations to individual alleles was difficult. While some public TCRs were present in many individuals, most TCR sequences turned up only very rarely across donors.

The method behind the library was the immunoSEQ multiplex PCR assay. A mixture of 60 forward primers for TCR Vbeta segments and 13 reverse primers for TCR Jbeta segments was used in the multiplex PCR. The CDR3 region of rearranged TCR beta genes was amplified from genomic DNA with a multiplex PCR assay. The amplified TCR beta libraries were sequenced on the Illumina HiSeq System as 87-base-pair reads. Regarding the original processing steps: In a later analysis, tens of millions of unique TCR beta chains were counted across the 650 to 750 repertoires, and roughly 11 million of these chains were shared by at least two donors. Raw reads were error-corrected and collapsed into unique sequences with a nearest-neighbor algorithm that merged closely related sequences to remove PCR and sequencing errors. To assign V, D and J gene segments, CDR3 sequences were aligned to IMGT reference sequences. For a sequence to be retained, at least a six-nucleotide match to both a V gene segment and a J gene segment was required. Rearrangements were called productive when the CDR3 lacked stop codons and stayed in frame with V and J; all others were non-productive. Following IMGT convention, CDR3 was defined as the stretch from the second conserved V-encoded cysteine to the conserved J-encoded phenylalanine. In an earlier analysis of roughly 580 of the donors, sequences lacking an unambiguous match to a single V gene segment were excluded. In an earlier analysis of several hundred of the donors, a V segment was called functional when productive rearrangements were above 56.7%, and segregating when the standard deviation between donors exceeded 5%. A statistical classification framework was built to diagnose cytomegalovirus status from the catalog of TCR beta chain sequences. In a later analysis, TCR nucleotide sequences were compared against IMGT/GENE-DB human TR gene sequences so that V and J genes could be assigned. Using the TCRdist pipeline, a later analysis assigned CDR3 sequences along with most-parsimonious VDJ recombination scenarios. In a later analysis, every TCR beta chain was defined by the combination of its CDR3 amino acid sequence and its V-gene family, and reads without a unique V-gene family were dropped. In a later analysis, a few hundred highly shared, low-generation-probability nucleotide sequences were removed to address suspected cross-contamination and a sequencing artifact. A later analysis calculated a clonal expansion index for each public chain from normalized within-repertoire ranks of inferred template counts. In a later analysis, generation probabilities were computed with a VDJ recombination model fitted to out-of-frame rearrangements, and the resulting probabilities were checked against IGoR. Hypergeometric tests were used in a later analysis to score TCR-TCR, TCR-HLA and TCR-CMV co-occurrence, with a repertoire-size bias correction applied to the TCR pairs. False discovery rates were estimated in a later analysis by permuting HLA or CMV assignments 20 times. In a later analysis, co-occurring TCRs were grouped with DBSCAN, and TCRdist sequence similarity was added when clustering was performed within HLA-allele-positive subsets. For co-occurrence clustering, repertoires with fewer than 30,000 or more than 120,000 public chains were excluded, along with several repertoires with anomalous nucleotide sharing. TCRdb took over this immuneACCESS table, retaining in-frame rearrangements with V and J assigned. Such tables are incomplete; in checked studies, under half of the missing clones stem from an unresolved V gene, and the remainder is unexplained. D and trimming were read from the DNA, whereas the V and J calls and clone size are those reported in that table. The sample profile shows 150,000 to 200,000 clones; under 80% of them were found once. Around 1.3% of the sample is in the top ten clones.

The cohort was made up of 666 healthy bone marrow donors. Cohort members were all nominally healthy when sampled, although unrecorded immune exposures were likely present. The donor was CMV seronegative and belonged to the group of 352 seronegative cohort members. A peripheral blood sample was provided by each donor, and peripheral blood mononuclear cells were used for TCR beta sequencing. The Qiagen DNeasy Blood Extraction Kit was used to extract genomic DNA from the blood cell samples. Sequenced input: PBMCs. The receptor chain draws on TRBV19 and TRBJ1-1, with 10 bases aligning to TRBD1. This TCR was recovered from a woman in her 30s in good health and CMV-seronegative. The CDR3 protein is CASYPRDRGPNTEAFF. The DNA sequence is as follows: TGTGCCAGCTACCCCCGGGACAGGGGACCTAACACTGAAGCTTTCTTT.